This TCR beta chain came from a study of blood T cells in healthy people across ages. Then a second PCR, running roughly 7 to 11 cycles, was carried out with a sample-barcoded 5' primer and a J-beta primer mix. From the 5' RACE reads, TCRdb called clonotypes with MiXCR, one entry per CDR3 protein. This sample has under 950,000 distinct CDR3 sequences, with about a fifth found just once. Germline-derived CDR1 and CDR2 are SGHTA and FQGNSA. V was shortened by 3 bases and J by 8 bases, with 18 bases between the two germline ends. The CDR3 length is 15 residues. The sample comprised blood. The source is a man between 65 and 80 years old in good health. This chain uses TRBV7-2 with TRBJ2-3; weak D call: TRBD2 (6 bases). CDR3: CASSFFPGVGGTQYF. CDR3 DNA: TGTGCCAGCAGCTTTTTCCCGGGAGTTGGTGGTACGCAGTATTTT.